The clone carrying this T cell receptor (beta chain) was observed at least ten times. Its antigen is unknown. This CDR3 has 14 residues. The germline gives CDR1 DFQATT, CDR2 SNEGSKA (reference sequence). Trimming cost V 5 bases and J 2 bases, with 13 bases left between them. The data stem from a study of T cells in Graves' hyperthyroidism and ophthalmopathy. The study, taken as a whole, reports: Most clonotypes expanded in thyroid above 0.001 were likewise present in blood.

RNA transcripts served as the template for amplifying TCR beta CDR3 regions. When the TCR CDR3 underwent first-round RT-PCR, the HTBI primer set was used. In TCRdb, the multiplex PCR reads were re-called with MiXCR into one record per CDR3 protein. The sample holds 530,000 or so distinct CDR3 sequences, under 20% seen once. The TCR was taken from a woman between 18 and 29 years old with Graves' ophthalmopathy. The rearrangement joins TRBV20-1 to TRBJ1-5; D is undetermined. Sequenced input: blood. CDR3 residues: CSALSGQRNQPQHF. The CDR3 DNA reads TGCAGTGCTCTGAGTGGTCAGCGCAATCAGCCCCAGCATTTT.